Listed below are T cell receptor beta chains from one sample, sequenced in a study of CD8+ T cells in alopecia areata. TCRdb keeps only in-frame clones here, not all; method: immunoSEQ multiplex PCR. Among about 190,000 clones listed, roughly three fifths were seen once. Sequenced material: CD4+ T cells sorted from blood, taken at week 4, from a patient treated with tofacitinib. These receptors came from a human donor with alopecia areata. The CDR3 runs from the conserved cysteine through the conserved F or W. The order of the fields is D gene, J gene, V gene, clone size, CDR3 DNA, CDR3 protein. A D gene is named only where the DNA matches it firmly. Not all rows give a size; the values are once, few, many and, for expanded clones, a class.

>NA|TRBJ2-5|TRBV25-1|NA
TGTGCCAGCAGTGATGGCCTAACCCAAGAGACCCAGTACTTC
CASSDGLTQETQYF
>TRBD1|TRBJ1-2|TRBV29-1|NA
TGCAGCGTCACGAGGACAGGGTTGGGGGACTATGGCTACACCTTC
CSVTRTGLGDYGYTF
>NA|TRBJ1-1|TRBV29-1|few
TGCAGCGTTGAAGTGGCTGCTGGGAGGGCTTTCTTT
CSVEVAAGRAFF
>TRBD2|TRBJ2-1|TRBV30|few
TGTGCCTGGAGAGGTGGGACTAGCGGTAGGGAGCAGTTCTTC
CAWRGGTSGREQFF
>TRBD2|TRBJ2-7|TRBV27|few
TGTGCCAGCAGGATATTAGCGGGAACCTCCTACGAGCAGTACTTC
CASRILAGTSYEQYF
>NA|TRBJ2-7|TRBV6-5|NA
TGTGCCAGCAGTTACTCCCGCGAGCAGTACTTC
CASSYSREQYF
>TRBD2|TRBJ2-1|TRBV29-1|NA
TGCAGCGTGGCCGAAAGACTAGCGGGGGTTATGAATGAGCAGTTCTTC
CSVAERLAGVMNEQFF
>TRBD1|TRBJ2-3|TRBV14|NA
TGTGCCAGCAGCCCAGGACAGGGGACTAGCACAGATACGCAGTATTTT
CASSPGQGTSTDTQYF
>NA|TRBJ2-4|TRBV9|NA
TGTGCCAGCAGCGTATCGTGGGGATCCGGCGACATTCAGTACTTC
CASSVSWGSGDIQYF
>TRBD1|TRBJ2-7|TRBV6-5|NA
TGTGCCAGCAGGGTGACCCGGGACAGGACCTACGAGCAGTACTTC
CASRVTRDRTYEQYF
>NA|TRBJ1-2|TRBV29-1|NA
TGCAGCGTTGAGCAGGGTGATGGCTACACCTTC
CSVEQGDGYTF
>NA|TRBJ2-3|TRBV23-1|few
TGCGCCAGCAGTCAGGTGGATACGCAGTATTTT
CASSQVDTQYF
>TRBD2|TRBJ2-5|TRBV29-1|few
TGCAGCGTTACTAGCGTACAGGAGACCCAGTACTTC
CSVTSVQETQYF
>TRBD1|TRBJ1-2|TRBV7-9|once
TGTGCCAGCAGCACCGGACAGGGGGCTAATGGCTACACCTTC
CASSTGQGANGYTF
>NA|TRBJ2-5|TRBV9|few
TGTGCCAGCAGCGTAGCCCAAGAGACCCAGTACTTC
CASSVAQETQYF
>NA|TRBJ2-5|TRBV27|NA
TGTGCCAGCAGTAGCCCTGGACGAGCAGAGACCCAGTACTTC
CASSSPGRAETQYF
>NA|TRBJ2-3|TRBV5-1|NA
TGCGCCAGCAGTTACCCCACAAGCACAGATACGCAGTATTTT
CASSYPTSTDTQYF
>NA|TRBJ1-1|TRBV7-2|NA
TGTGCCAGCAGCTTAATCCCAGAGGGGGTAGCTTTCTTT
CASSLIPEGVAFF
>NA|TRBJ2-1|TRBV20-1|NA
TGCAGTGCTAGCGACCGGTGGGAGCAGTTCTTC
CSASDRWEQFF
>NA|TRBJ1-2|TRBV29-1|NA
TGCAGCGTTGATTACCCAACCAACTATGGCTACACCTTC
CSVDYPTNYGYTF
>TRBD1|TRBJ2-1|TRBV27|NA
TGTGCCAGCAGTTTTCAGGGGGAGCTTTACAATGAGCAGTTCTTC
CASSFQGELYNEQFF
>TRBD1|TRBJ1-2|TRBV27|NA
TGTGCCAGCAGTTTAACAGGGGGCGGCGCAGCTAACTATGGCTACACCTTC
CASSLTGGGAANYGYTF
>TRBD2|TRBJ2-3|TRBV4-3|NA
TGCGCCAGCAGCCGAGTAGCGGGAGAGGTAGATACGCAGTATTTT
CASSRVAGEVDTQYF
>NA|TRBJ1-2|TRBV2|few
TGTGCCAGCAGTACTACAGGGAATGGCTACACCTTC
CASSTTGNGYTF
>NA|TRBJ2-4|TRBV9|NA
TGTGCCAGCAGCTACGGGACCAGCGAGGCCAAAAACATTCAGTACTTC
CASSYGTSEAKNIQYF
>TRBD1|TRBJ2-4|TRBV30|NA
TGTGCCTGGAGCGGGACAGGGCTAAACATTCAGTACTTC
CAWSGTGLNIQYF
>TRBD1|TRBJ2-1|TRBV5-1|once
TGCGCCAGCAGCTACGGGACAGGGAATTACAATGAGCAGTTCTTC
CASSYGTGNYNEQFF
>TRBD1|TRBJ2-7|TRBV30|few
TGTGCCTGGAGCTCGGGACAGGGTAACGACGAGCAGTACTTC
CAWSSGQGNDEQYF
>NA|TRBJ1-2|TRBV9|NA
TGTGCCAGCAGCGTAGCTGGGAGAGGGGATCCCAATGGCTACACCTTC
CASSVAGRGDPNGYTF
>TRBD1|TRBJ2-5|TRBV7-7|NA
TGTGCTAGCAGCCCTGGACAGGCCCAAGAGACCCAGTACTTC
CASSPGQAQETQYF
>NA|TRBJ2-7|TRBV20-1|NA
TGCAGTGCTAGTTCCGATTACGAGCAGTACTTC
CSASSDYEQYF
>NA|TRBJ1-2|TRBV30|NA
TGTGCCTGGAGTGTAAGGCCAGGGTTTGGCTACACCTTC
CAWSVRPGFGYTF
>NA|TRBJ2-2|TRBV29-1|NA
TGCAGCGTTGAGTCTGTTCGGGAGCTGTTTTTT
CSVESVRELFF
>TRBD2|TRBJ2-7|TRBV27|NA
TGTGCCAGCAGTCGTCAGACTAGCGGGAGGGCCTTGGAGCAGTACTTC
CASSRQTSGRALEQYF
>NA|TRBJ1-4|TRBV29-1|NA
TGCAGCGTTGGATTCGCCGAAAAACTGTTTTTT
CSVGFAEKLFF
>TRBD2|TRBJ2-3|TRBV27|NA
TGTGCCAGCAGTTTACGGGTAGCGGGACACACAGATACGCAGTATTTT
CASSLRVAGHTDTQYF
>NA|TRBJ2-7|TRBV29-1|few
TGCAGCGTGTTCAGGGATACGGGCGAGCAGTACTTC
CSVFRDTGEQYF
>NA|TRBJ2-3|TRBV28|NA
TGTGCCAGCAGTTTAGTTGGAGATACGCAGTATTTT
CASSLVGDTQYF
>NA|TRBJ1-4|TRBV30|once
TGTGCCTGGAGTGCTAGGGGACGAAGAAAAGAAAAACTGTTTTTT
CAWSARGRRKEKLFF
>NA|TRBJ2-5|TRBV30|NA
TGTGCCTGGACCAGGGGTCCCCAAGAGACCCAGTACTTC
CAWTRGPQETQYF
>NA|TRBJ2-3|TRBV7-2|NA
TGTGCCAGCAGCTTAGACCGGTCCACTAATACGCAGTATTTT
CASSLDRSTNTQYF
>TRBD2|TRBJ2-1|TRBV27|NA
TGTGCCAGCAGTTCCGTAGCGGGAGTGTACAATGAGCAGTTCTTC
CASSSVAGVYNEQFF
>NA|TRBJ1-5|TRBV2|NA
TGTGCCAGCAGTGAGACAAACGGCCCGGTGGCGCATTTT
CASSETNGPVAHF
>TRBD1|TRBJ1-1|TRBV6-1|few
TGTGCCAGCAGTGCGGGGACAGTCAACACTGAAGCTTTCTTT
CASSAGTVNTEAFF
>NA|TRBJ2-3|TRBV4-3|NA
TGCGCCAGCAGCCATACAGCGGGTAGCACAGATACGCAGTATTTT
CASSHTAGSTDTQYF
>NA|TRBJ1-1|TRBV6-6|NA
TGTGCCAGCAGTTTGCTCCGGTTCGGACTGGTGACTGAAGCTTTCTTT
CASSLLRFGLVTEAFF
>NA|TRBJ2-7|TRBV30|NA
TGTGCCTGGACGGCTACAGACTACGAGCAGTACTTC
CAWTATDYEQYF
>NA|TRBJ1-2|TRBV7-9|NA
TGTGCCAGCAGCCCACTTGGGTCTGGCTACACCTTC
CASSPLGSGYTF
>TRBD2|TRBJ2-7|TRBV30|once
TGTGCCTGGAGTGTACCGCCCCCGGGACTACACCCCTACGAGCAGTACTTC
CAWSVPPPGLHPYEQYF
>TRBD2|TRBJ2-5|TRBV9|NA
TGTGCCAGCAGCGTCGGGACTAGCGGGTCCCGAGAGACCCAGTACTTC
CASSVGTSGSRETQYF
>NA|TRBJ2-4|TRBV5-1|few
TGCGCCAGCAGCTTGACACTAGCCAAAAACATTCAGTACTTC
CASSLTLAKNIQYF
>TRBD1|TRBJ2-6|TRBV30|NA
TGTGCCTGGAGGGGGACAGCAGGGGCCAACGTCCTGACTTTC
CAWRGTAGANVLTF
>TRBD2|TRBJ2-7|TRBV5-1|NA
TGCGCCAGCAGCTTGGCCGGGGGGTCCTACGAGCAGTACTTC
CASSLAGGSYEQYF
>NA|TRBJ1-2|TRBV6-5|NA
TGTGCCAGCAGTCAAACGTGGACAGCTAACTATGGCTACACCTTC
CASSQTWTANYGYTF
>TRBD2|TRBJ2-3|TRBV9|NA
TGTGCCAGCAGCCCCCGAGGGGTTAGCGGGAGTACAGATACGCAGTATTTT
CASSPRGVSGSTDTQYF
>NA|TRBJ1-1|TRBV29-1|few
TGCAGCTCGTGGGGGGGCACTGAAGCTTTCTTT
CSSWGGTEAFF
>NA|TRBJ2-7|TRBV7-2|NA
TGTGCCAGCAGCTTAGGCAGGGTCTCCTACGAGCAGTACTTC
CASSLGRVSYEQYF
>TRBD1|TRBJ2-7|TRBV29-1|NA
TGCAGCGCCCGACGGGGACAGGGCCACGAGCAGTACTTC
CSARRGQGHEQYF
>NA|TRBJ2-5|TRBV30|few
TGTGCCTGTCGGGTGATTAGGGAGACCCAGTACTTC
CACRVIRETQYF
>TRBD1|TRBJ2-2|TRBV29-1|few
TGCAGCTCCGCGACCGGGACAGGGAGTCAGGGGGAGCTGTTTTTT
CSSATGTGSQGELFF